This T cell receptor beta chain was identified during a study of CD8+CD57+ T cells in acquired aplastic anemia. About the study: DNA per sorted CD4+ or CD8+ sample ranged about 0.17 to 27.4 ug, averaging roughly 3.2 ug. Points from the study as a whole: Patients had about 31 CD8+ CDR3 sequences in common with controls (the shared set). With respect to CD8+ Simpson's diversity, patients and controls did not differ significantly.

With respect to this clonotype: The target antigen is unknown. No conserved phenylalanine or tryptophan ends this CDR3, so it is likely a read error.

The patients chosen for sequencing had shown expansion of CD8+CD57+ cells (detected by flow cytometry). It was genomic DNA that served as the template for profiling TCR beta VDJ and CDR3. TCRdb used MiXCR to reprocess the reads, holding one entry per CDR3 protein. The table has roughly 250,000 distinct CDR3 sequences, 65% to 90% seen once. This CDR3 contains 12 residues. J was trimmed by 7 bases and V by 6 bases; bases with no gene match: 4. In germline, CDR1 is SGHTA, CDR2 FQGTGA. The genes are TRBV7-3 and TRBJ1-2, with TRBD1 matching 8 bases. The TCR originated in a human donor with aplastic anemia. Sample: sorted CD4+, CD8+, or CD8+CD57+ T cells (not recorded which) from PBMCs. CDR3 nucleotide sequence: TGTGCCAGCAGAGGACAGGGAGGTGGCTACACCCAC. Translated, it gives CASRGQGGGYTH.